This T cell receptor beta chain was sequenced in a study of identical twins. This clonotype was observed a few times. The ends were cut back, 3 bases at V and 10 bases at J, with 7 bases in the middle. The CDR3 is made up of 11 amino acids. TCRdb reanalysed the 5' RACE reads using MiXCR and keeps one entry per CDR3 protein. The sample yields about 530,000 distinct CDR3 sequences, about a fifth seen once. These data were likewise used in another study, on yellow fever vaccine responses in identical twins.

Sequenced: CD4+ T cells sorted from blood. J is TRBJ2-1 and V is TRBV12-3 or TRBV12-4; D gene ambiguous. This receptor was taken from a woman aged 18-29 years in good health. The CDR3 sequence is CASSFYGEQFF. Here the CDR3 DNA reads TGTGCCAGCAGTTTTTACGGGGAGCAGTTCTTC.